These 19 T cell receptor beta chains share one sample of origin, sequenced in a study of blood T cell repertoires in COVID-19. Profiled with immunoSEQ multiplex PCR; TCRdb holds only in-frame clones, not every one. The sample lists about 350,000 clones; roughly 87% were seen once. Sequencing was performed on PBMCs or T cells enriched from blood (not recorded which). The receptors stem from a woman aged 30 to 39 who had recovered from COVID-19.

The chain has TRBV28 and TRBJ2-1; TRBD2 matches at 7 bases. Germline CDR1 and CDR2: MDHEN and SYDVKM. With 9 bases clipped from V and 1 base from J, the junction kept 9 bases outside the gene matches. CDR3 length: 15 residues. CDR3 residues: CASLRGEGSYNEQFF. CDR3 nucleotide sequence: TGTGCCAGTCTCCGCGGGGAGGGGTCCTACAATGAGCAGTTCTTC.

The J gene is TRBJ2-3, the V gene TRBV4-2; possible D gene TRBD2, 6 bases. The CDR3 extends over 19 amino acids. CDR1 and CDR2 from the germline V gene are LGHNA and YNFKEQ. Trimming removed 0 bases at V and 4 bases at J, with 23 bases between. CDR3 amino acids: CASSQDSLLASSGADTQYF. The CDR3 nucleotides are TGTGCCAGCAGCCAAGATTCCCTCCTAGCGTCCTCGGGGGCAGATACGCAGTATTTT.

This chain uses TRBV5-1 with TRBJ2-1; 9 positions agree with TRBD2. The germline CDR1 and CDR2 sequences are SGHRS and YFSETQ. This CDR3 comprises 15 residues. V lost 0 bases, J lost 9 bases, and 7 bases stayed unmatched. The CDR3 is CASSLGGGAFGEQFF. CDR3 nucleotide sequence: TGCGCCAGCAGCTTGGGCGGGGGGGCCTTCGGTGAGCAGTTCTTC.

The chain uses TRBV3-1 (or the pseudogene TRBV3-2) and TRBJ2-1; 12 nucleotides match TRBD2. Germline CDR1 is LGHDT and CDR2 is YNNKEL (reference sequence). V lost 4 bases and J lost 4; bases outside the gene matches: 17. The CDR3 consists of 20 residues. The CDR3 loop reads CASSRLDRFILAGGYNEQFF. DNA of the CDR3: TGTGCCAGCAGCCGCTTGGACAGGTTCATACTAGCGGGGGGTTACAATGAGCAGTTCTTC.

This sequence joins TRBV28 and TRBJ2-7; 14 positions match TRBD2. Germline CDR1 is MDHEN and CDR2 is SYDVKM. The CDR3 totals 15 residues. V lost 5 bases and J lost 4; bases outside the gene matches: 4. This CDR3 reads CASSAGLAGAYEQYF. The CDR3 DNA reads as TGTGCCAGCAGTGCGGGACTAGCGGGGGCATACGAGCAGTACTTC.

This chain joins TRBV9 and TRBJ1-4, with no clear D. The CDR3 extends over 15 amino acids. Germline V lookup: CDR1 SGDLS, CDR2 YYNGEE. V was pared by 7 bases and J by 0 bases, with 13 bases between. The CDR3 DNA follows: TGTGCCAGCGGGAGTGGGTATGCAACTAATGAAAAACTGTTTTTT. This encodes CASGSGYATNEKLFF.

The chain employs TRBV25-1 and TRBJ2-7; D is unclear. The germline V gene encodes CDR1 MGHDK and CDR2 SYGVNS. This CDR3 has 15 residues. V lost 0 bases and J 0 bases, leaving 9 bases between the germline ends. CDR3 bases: TGTGCCAGCAGTGAATATAGAAGGAGCTCCTACGAGCAGTACTTC. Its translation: CASSEYRRSSYEQYF.

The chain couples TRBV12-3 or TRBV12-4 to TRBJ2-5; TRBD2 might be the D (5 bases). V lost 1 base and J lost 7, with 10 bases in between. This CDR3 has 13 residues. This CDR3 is CASSLGLAATQYF. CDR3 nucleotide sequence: TGTGCCAGCAGTTTAGGGCTAGCTGCGACCCAGTACTTC.

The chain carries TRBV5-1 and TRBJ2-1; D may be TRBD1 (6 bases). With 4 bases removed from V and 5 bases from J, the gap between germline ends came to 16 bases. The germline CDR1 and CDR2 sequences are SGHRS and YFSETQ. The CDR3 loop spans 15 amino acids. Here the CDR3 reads CASSLTTGTNNEQFF. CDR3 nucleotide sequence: TGCGCCAGCAGCCTGACCACAGGGACCAACAATGAGCAGTTCTTC. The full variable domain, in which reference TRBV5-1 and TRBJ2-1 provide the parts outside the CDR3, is KAGVTQTPRYLIKTRGQQVTLSCSPISGHRSVSWYQQTPGQGLQFLFEYFSETQRNKGNFPGRFSGRQFSNSRSEMNVSTLELGDSALYLCASSLTTGTNNEQFFGPGTRLTVL.

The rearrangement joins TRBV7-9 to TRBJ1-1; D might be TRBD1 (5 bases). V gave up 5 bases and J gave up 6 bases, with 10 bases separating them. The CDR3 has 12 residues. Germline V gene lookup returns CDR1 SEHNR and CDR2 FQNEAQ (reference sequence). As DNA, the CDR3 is TGTGCCAGCAGCCCAACGGGGGCTGAAGCTTTCTTT. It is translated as CASSPTGAEAFF.

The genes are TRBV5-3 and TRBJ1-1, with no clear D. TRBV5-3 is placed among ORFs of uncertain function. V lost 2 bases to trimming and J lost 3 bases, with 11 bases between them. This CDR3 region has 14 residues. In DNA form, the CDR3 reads TGTGCCAGAAGCTTTAGTCCCCCTTACACTGAAGCTTTCTTT. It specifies CARSFSPPYTEAFF.

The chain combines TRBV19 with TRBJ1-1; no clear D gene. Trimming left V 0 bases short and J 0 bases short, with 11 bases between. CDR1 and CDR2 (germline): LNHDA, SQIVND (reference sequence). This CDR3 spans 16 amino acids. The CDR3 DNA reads TGTGCCAGTAGTATAGATCGTTACAGCCTGAACACTGAAGCTTTCTTT. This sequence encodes CASSIDRYSLNTEAFF.

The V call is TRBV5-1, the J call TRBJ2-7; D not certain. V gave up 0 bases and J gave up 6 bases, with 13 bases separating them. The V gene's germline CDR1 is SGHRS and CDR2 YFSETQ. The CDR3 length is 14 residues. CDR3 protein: CASSLASVGAEQYF. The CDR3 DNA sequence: TGCGCCAGCAGCTTGGCCAGCGTCGGAGCCGAGCAGTACTTC.

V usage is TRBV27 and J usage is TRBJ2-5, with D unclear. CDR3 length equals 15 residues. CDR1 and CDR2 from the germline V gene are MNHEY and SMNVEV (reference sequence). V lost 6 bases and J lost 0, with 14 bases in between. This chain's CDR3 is CASRNWAENQETQYF. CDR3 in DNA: TGTGCCAGCAGGAATTGGGCAGAAAACCAAGAGACCCAGTACTTC.

CDR3 protein: CASSGPLAKNIQYF. The CDR3 DNA reads TGTGCCAGCAGTGGGCCTTTAGCCAAAAACATTCAGTACTTC. The chain couples TRBV2 to TRBJ2-4, with unresolved D. CDR3 length: 14 residues. The germline CDR1 and CDR2 sequences are SNHLY and FYNNEI. V was pared by 4 bases and J by 0 bases, with 7 bases between.

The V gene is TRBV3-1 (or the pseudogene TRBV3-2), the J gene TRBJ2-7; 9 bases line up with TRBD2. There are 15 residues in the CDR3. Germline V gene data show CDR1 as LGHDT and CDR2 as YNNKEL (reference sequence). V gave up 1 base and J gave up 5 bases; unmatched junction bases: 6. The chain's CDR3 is CASSQVIAGANEQYF. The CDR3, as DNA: TGTGCCAGCAGCCAAGTGATAGCGGGAGCCAACGAGCAGTACTTC.

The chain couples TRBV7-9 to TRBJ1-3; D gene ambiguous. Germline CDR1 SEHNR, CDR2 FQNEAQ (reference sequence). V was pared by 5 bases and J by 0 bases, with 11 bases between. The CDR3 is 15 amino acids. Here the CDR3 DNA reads TGTGCCAGCAGCCTCGAGCCCGTCTCTGGAAACACCATATATTTT. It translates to CASSLEPVSGNTIYF.

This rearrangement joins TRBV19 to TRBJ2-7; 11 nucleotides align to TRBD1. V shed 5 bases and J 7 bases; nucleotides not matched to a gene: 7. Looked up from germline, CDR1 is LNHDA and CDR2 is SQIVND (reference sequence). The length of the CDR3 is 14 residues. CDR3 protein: CASSVSGQGGEQYF. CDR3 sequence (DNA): TGTGCCAGTAGTGTATCGGGACAGGGGGGTGAGCAGTACTTC.

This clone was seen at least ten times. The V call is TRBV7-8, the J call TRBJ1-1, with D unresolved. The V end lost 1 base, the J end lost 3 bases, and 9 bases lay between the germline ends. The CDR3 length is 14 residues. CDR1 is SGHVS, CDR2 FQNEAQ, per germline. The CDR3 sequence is CASSLDVSYTEAFF. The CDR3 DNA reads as TGTGCCAGCAGCTTAGATGTCAGTTACACTGAAGCTTTCTTT.